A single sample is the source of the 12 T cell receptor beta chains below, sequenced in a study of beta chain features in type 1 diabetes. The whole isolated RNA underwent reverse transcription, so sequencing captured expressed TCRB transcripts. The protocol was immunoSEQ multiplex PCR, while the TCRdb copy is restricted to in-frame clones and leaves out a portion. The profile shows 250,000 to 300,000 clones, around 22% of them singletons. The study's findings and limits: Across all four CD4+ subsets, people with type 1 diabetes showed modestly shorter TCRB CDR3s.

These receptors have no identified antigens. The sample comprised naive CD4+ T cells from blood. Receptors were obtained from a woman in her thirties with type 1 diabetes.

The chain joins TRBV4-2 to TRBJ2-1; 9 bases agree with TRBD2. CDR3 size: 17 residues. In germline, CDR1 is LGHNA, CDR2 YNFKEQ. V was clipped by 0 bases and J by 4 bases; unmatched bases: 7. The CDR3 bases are TGTGCCAGCAGCCAAGATTGGTCTAGCGGGGAATACAATGAGCAGTTCTTC. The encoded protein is CASSQDWSSGEYNEQFF.

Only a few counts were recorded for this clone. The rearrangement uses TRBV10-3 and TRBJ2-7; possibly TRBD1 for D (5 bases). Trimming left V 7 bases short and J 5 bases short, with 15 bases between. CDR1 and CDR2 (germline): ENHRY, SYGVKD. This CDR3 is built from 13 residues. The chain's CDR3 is CAITSQLGDEQYF. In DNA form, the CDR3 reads TGTGCCATCACTTCTCAGCTAGGGGACGAGCAGTACTTC.

The CDR3 bases are TGTGCCAGCAGCCTAGAGGCTAGCGGGAGGAACGAGCAGTACTTC. It specifies CASSLEASGRNEQYF. This sequence joins TRBV9 and TRBJ2-7, with 11 nucleotides matching TRBD2. The CDR3 is made up of 15 amino acids. V was pared by 4 bases and J by 5 bases, with 8 bases of the junction left unmatched. Germline V gene data show CDR1 as SGDLS and CDR2 as YYNGEE.

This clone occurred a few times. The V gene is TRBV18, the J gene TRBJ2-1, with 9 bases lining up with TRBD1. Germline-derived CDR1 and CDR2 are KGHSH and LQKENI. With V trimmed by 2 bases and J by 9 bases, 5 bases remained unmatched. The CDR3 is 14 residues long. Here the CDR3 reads CASSPGTGNGEQFF. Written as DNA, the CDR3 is TGTGCCAGCTCACCAGGGACAGGGAATGGTGAGCAGTTCTTC. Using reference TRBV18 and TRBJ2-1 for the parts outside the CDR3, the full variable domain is NAGVMQNPRHLVRRRGQEARLRCSPMKGHSHVYWYRQLPEEGLKFMVYLQKENIIDESGMPKERFSAEFPKEGPSILRIQQVVRGDSAAYFCASSPGTGNGEQFFGPGTRLTVL.

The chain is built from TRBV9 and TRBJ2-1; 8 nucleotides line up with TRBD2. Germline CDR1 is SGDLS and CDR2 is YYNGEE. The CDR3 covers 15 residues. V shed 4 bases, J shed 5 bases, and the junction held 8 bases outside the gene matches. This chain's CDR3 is CASSPRLAQHNEQFF. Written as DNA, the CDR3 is TGTGCCAGCAGCCCCCGACTAGCGCAACACAATGAGCAGTTCTTC.

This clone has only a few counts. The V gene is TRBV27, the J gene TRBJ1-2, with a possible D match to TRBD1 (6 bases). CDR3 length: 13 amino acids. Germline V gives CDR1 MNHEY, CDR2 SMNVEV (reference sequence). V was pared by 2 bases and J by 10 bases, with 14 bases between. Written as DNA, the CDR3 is TGTGCCAGCAGTTTAGCACAGGGTTTTCCCTACACCTTC. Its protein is CASSLAQGFPYTF.

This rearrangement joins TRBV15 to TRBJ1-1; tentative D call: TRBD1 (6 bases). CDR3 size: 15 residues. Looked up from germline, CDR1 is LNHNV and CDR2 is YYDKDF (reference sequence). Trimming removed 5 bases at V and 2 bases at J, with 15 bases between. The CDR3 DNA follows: TGTGCCACCAGCCCACGGACAGACGTTAACACTGAAGCTTTCTTT. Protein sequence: CATSPRTDVNTEAFF.

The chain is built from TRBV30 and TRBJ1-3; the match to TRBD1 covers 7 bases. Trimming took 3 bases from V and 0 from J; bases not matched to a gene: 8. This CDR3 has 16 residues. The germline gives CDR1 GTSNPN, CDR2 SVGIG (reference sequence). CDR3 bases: TGTGCCTGGAGCGGGACGAGGGACAGCTCTGGAAACACCATATATTTT. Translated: CAWSGTRDSSGNTIYF.

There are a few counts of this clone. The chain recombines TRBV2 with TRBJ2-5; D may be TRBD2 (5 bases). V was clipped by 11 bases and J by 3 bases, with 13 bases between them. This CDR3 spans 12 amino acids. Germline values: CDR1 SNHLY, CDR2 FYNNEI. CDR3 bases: TGTGCCGGACGGACGGGAAAAGAGACCCAGTACTTC. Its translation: CAGRTGKETQYF.

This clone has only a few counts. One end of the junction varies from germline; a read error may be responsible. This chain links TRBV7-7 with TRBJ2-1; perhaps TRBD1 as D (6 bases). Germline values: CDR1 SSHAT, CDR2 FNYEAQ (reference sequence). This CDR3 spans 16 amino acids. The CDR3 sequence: CASSKSVGRGSHEQFF. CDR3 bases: TGTGCTAGCAGCAAATCGGTGGGCAGGGGAAGTCATGAGCAGTTCTTC.

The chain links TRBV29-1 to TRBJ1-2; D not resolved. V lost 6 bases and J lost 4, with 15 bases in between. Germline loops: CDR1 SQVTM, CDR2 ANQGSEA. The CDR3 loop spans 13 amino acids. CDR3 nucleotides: TGCAGCGTAGACATGAACCGGGGCTATGGCTACACCTTC. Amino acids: CSVDMNRGYGYTF.

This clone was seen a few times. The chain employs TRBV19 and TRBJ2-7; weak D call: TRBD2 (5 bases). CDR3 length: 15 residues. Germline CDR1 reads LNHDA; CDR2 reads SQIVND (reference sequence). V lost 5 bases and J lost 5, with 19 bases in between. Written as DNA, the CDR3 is TGTGCCAGTAGTCCCCGGGAAGGGATGGGTCACGAGCAGTACTTC. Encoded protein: CASSPREGMGHEQYF.